Listed below are T cell receptor beta chains from one sample, sequenced in a study of blood T cell repertoires in COVID-19. The data were produced by immunoSEQ multiplex PCR, yet TCRdb's version contains in-frame clones alone and is incomplete. The sample lists 200,000 to 300,000 clones, around 86% occurring once. The specimen sequenced was peripheral blood. These receptor sequences come from a woman aged 55-70 years with COVID-19, enrolled during active disease. The CDR3 runs from the conserved cysteine through the conserved F or W. Where a row states a size, it is once, few, many or the class of an expanded clone; other rows omit it.

14 TRBJ2-7 few TRBV19 CASSPGQGTHEQYF
16 TRBJ1-1 - TRBV7-9 CASSAPGTGSSLLGFF
15 TRBJ1-3 - TRBV4-1 CASSQGTGLGNTIYF
18 TRBJ2-3 - TRBV24-1 CATSDLNGRAGRADTQYF
13 TRBJ2-5 few TRBV6-5 CASSRGQQETQYF
14 TRBJ1-1 few TRBV28 CASSLGPGYAEAFF
16 TRBJ2-1 - TRBV3-1/TRBV3-2 CASSTHASGRGNEQFF
15 TRBJ2-3 - TRBV5-1 CASSFPGGEGRTQYF
15 TRBJ1-5 - TRBV28 CASSEDRGVRQPQHF
15 TRBJ1-5 - TRBV5-5 CASSLTTGTYQPQHF
16 TRBJ2-5 - TRBV19 CASSIGGTGDQETQYF
11 TRBJ1-2 once TRBV28 CASSSRRGYTF
13 TRBJ2-5 - TRBV20-1 CSASGGGWETQYF
15 TRBJ2-7 - TRBV9 CASSVSWTGHYEQYF
17 TRBJ1-6 once TRBV5-1 CASSPLTIGSPASPLHF